This TCR beta chain was captured by sequencing in a study of shared clonotypes between healthy human individuals. CDR1 SGHNT and CDR2 YYREEE come from the germline V gene (reference sequence). The CDR3 loop spans 15 amino acids. The ends were cut back, 0 bases at V and 0 bases at J, with 7 bases in the middle. Study-level results: The authors sampled blood alone, and tissue repertoires likely differ.

A remark on this clone: What it recognizes is unknown.

Sorted-subset replicate PCR reactions were performed with approximately 200 ng DNA, corresponding to tens of thousands of T cell genomes. Method: immunoSEQ multiplex PCR; TCRdb's copy keeps in-frame clones and lacks some. Among more than 2 million clones listed, over 85% were seen once. Naive CD8 cells were CD45RO-negative, positively selected for CCR7, excluding terminally differentiated effector memory CD45RA+ cells. The donors were adults (healthy and HIV-negative) with no recent acute infections or vaccinations. The donor cohort consisted entirely of Caucasian adults residing in Nashville, Tennessee.

V is TRBV5-4 and J is TRBJ1-3; D is ambiguous. This clonotype originated in a man aged 18-30 years in good health. Some clones in this sample may be carry-over from other donors' samples. Sequencing was done on a sample of naive CD8+ T cells from PBMCs. This chain's CDR3 is CASSLVGSSGNTIYF. CDR3 coding DNA: TGTGCCAGCAGCTTGGTCGGCAGCTCTGGAAACACCATATATTTT.